This T cell receptor beta chain is from a study of identical twins. TCRdb processed the 5' RACE reads anew with MiXCR; each CDR3 protein has one entry. The sample shows around 530,000 distinct CDR3 sequences, 13% to 15% of them seen only once. The CDR3 is made up of 15 amino acids. Per the germline V gene, CDR1 is LGHNT and CDR2 is FRNRAP. Between the trimmed V and J ends, which lost 6 bases and 5 bases, there was a span of 17 bases. These records were also assigned to another study, of yellow fever vaccine responses in identical twins.

The sample comprised CD4+ T cells sorted from blood. The chain has TRBV12-5 and TRBJ2-1; no clear D. This TCR derives from a woman aged 18-30 years in good health. The CDR3 is CASGRNSPSNNEQFF. CDR3 DNA: TGTGCTAGTGGCCGTAACTCCCCAAGTAACAATGAGCAGTTCTTC.